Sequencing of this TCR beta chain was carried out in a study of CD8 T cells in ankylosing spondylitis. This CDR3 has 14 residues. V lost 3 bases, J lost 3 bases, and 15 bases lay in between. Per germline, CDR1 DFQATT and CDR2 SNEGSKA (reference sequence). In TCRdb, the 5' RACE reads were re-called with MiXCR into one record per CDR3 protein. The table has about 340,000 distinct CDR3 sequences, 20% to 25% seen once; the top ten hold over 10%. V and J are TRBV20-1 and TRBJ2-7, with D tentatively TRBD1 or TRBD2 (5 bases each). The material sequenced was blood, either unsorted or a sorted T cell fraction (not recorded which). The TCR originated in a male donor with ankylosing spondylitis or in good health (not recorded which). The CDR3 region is CSARGRSSHYEQYF. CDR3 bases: TGCAGTGCTAGGGGACGGAGCAGTCACTACGAGCAGTACTTC.